This TCR beta chain is drawn from a study of naive and memory T cell subsets. Germline CDR1 is SQVTM and CDR2 is ANQGSEA. V gave up 4 bases and J gave up 2 bases, with 18 bases separating them. This CDR3 contains 17 residues. Both TRBC1 and TRBC2 were covered by a beta constant-region primer of two equimolar oligonucleotides. Four rounds of PCR amplified the ligated cDNA using nested alpha and beta constant-region primers plus SP2. Via MiXCR, TCRdb re-called the UMI-ligation and nested PCR reads, giving one row per CDR3 protein. The sample holds more than 120,000 distinct CDR3 sequences; 15% to 20% are singletons and the top ten take about 0.6%. General study findings and limits: Naive repertoires, especially CD8, held a few larger clonotypes, possibly memory cells re-expressing CD45RA.

This clonotype has just a few counts. Antigen specificity is unknown. The receptor comes from a human donor in good health. What was sequenced was naive CD8+ T cells from blood. The rearrangement joins TRBV29-1 to TRBJ2-6; D is unresolved. CDR3 coding DNA: TGCAGCGTTGTGTTCCAGAACAATAAGGCTGGGGCCAACGTCCTGACTTTC. It specifies CSVVFQNNKAGANVLTF.